This T cell receptor (beta chain) was obtained from a study of control samples from healthy donors and cancer patients. Germline CDR1 reads LGHDT; CDR2 reads YNNKEL (reference sequence). The V gene end was trimmed by 6 bases and the J gene end by 0 bases; junction bases not matched to a gene: 3. This CDR3 has 14 residues. This clone occurred once. TCRdb's table, derived via immunoSEQ multiplex PCR, lists solely in-frame clones and lacks some. The table includes approximately 220,000 clones, around 94% detected once. Sequencing was carried out using blood. The TCR originated in a man aged 50 to 60 in good health. V and J are TRBV3-1 (or the pseudogene TRBV3-2) and TRBJ2-3, with 7 bases fitting TRBD2. The chain's CDR3 is CASRTGGSTDTQYF. CDR3 DNA: TGTGCCAGCAGAACGGGGGGAAGCACAGATACGCAGTATTTT.